The rows below give T cell receptor beta chains drawn from one sample of a study of T cells after yellow fever vaccination. TCRdb passed the 5' RACE reads through MiXCR, listing each CDR3 protein once. The profile shows about 320,000 distinct CDR3 sequences, about an eighth of them singletons. This specimen was CD4+ T cells sorted from PBMCs, taken 15 days after the yellow fever booster vaccination. These receptors all come from a man aged 18 to 30 who received the YFV17D yellow fever vaccine. The CDR3 runs from the conserved cysteine through the conserved F or W. Each record gives: clone size, V gene, D gene, J gene, CDR3 DNA, CDR3 protein. The D gene is left open where the match is weak. For some rows the clone size is stated as once, few or many, or as a class when expanded; others skip it.

few	TRBV7-2	.	TRBJ1-3	TGTGCCAGCAGGCGAGGGACGGCTGGAAACACCATATATTTT	CASRRGTAGNTIYF
.	TRBV6-5	TRBD1	TRBJ2-5	TGTGCCAGCAGTCGGAACAGGGGAGAGGAGACCCAGTACTTC	CASSRNRGEETQYF
many	TRBV12-3/TRBV12-4	.	TRBJ2-5	TGTGCCAGCAGCCTGACTGGGGAGACCCAGTACTTC	CASSLTGETQYF
few	TRBV7-6	.	TRBJ1-5	TGTGCCAGCAGCTCCCTTTTATGGGAGAATCAGCCCCAGCATTTT	CASSSLLWENQPQHF
.	TRBV6-2/TRBV6-3	.	TRBJ2-7	TGTGCCAGCAGCCGGTCGGCGGGGGCCCCCTACGAGCAGTACTTC	CASSRSAGAPYEQYF
.	TRBV5-4	.	TRBJ1-1	TGTGCCAGCAGCTCGGGACGGGGAATGAACACTGAAGCTTTCTTT	CASSSGRGMNTEAFF
once	TRBV9	TRBD2	TRBJ2-2	TGTGCCAGCAGCCCTACTAGCGGGGGGGCCGGCACCGGGGAGCTGTTTTTT	CASSPTSGGAGTGELFF
.	TRBV6-6	.	TRBJ1-1	TGTGCCAGCAGTTACTCGGAGAACATGAACACTGAAGCTTTCTTT	CASSYSENMNTEAFF
.	TRBV2	TRBD2	TRBJ2-1	TGTGCCAGCAGTCAAACCGGGGGGAGCTCCTACAATGAGCAGTTCTTC	CASSQTGGSSYNEQFF
few	TRBV5-1	TRBD2	TRBJ2-3	TGCGCCAGCAGGGGCGGGGGGGGCCCAGATACGCAGTATTTT	CASRGGGGPDTQYF
few	TRBV30	.	TRBJ1-2	TGTGCCTGGAGTGTCGGGGATGGCTACACCTTC	CAWSVGDGYTF
.	TRBV20-1	TRBD2	TRBJ2-1	TGCAGTGCCAGCCCGGGGGGGCTGAATGAGCAGTTCTTC	CSASPGGLNEQFF
few	TRBV5-1	.	TRBJ2-1	TGCGCCAGCAGCTTGGGGCCGGGGGTTACCTACAATGAGCAGTTCTTC	CASSLGPGVTYNEQFF
few	TRBV18	TRBD1	TRBJ1-1	TGTGCCAGCTCACCGGGGGACAGGGTGGGAACTGAAGCTTTCTTT	CASSPGDRVGTEAFF
many	TRBV25-1	TRBD2	TRBJ2-3	TGTGCCAGCAGTGAATTACCAGCGGGGGAGGGTACGCAGTATTTT	CASSELPAGEGTQYF
.	TRBV20-1	.	TRBJ2-1	TGCAGTGCTGGCTCAGGGACCGGGACAAGGGGTAATGAGCAGTTCTTC	CSAGSGTGTRGNEQFF
few	TRBV12-3/TRBV12-4	TRBD2	TRBJ2-5	TGTGCCAGCAGTTCGGGACTAGCGGGGCCCCGGGAGACCCAGTACTTC	CASSSGLAGPRETQYF
.	TRBV28	TRBD2	TRBJ2-2	TGTGCCAGCAGTCCTCTAGCGGGGGGAGTCGCCGGGGAGCTGTTTTTT	CASSPLAGGVAGELFF
.	TRBV5-4	TRBD1	TRBJ2-4	TGTGCCAGCAGCGCCCGGGACAGGGGAGTAGACATTCAGTACTTC	CASSARDRGVDIQYF
.	TRBV30	.	TRBJ2-3	TGTGCCTGGAGTACCCAAGGGGATACGCAGTATTTT	CAWSTQGDTQYF
many	TRBV7-3	TRBD2	TRBJ2-3	TGTGCCAGCAGCTCTGGACTAGCGGGGGCTCCGGGCCAAGATACGCAGTATTTT	CASSSGLAGAPGQDTQYF
few	TRBV20-1	.	TRBJ1-6	TGCAGTGCAGCAAGAGGGAGCTCCTATAATTCACCCCTCCACTTT	CSAARGSSYNSPLHF
few	TRBV6-2/TRBV6-3	.	TRBJ2-3	TGTGCCACCCGGGGCCCATCGCAGTATTTT	CATRGPSQYF
.	TRBV4-1	TRBD2	TRBJ2-3	TGCGCCAGCAGCCAAGACCCGGGACTAGCGGAAACAGATACGCAGTATTTT	CASSQDPGLAETDTQYF
.	TRBV7-2	TRBD1	TRBJ1-2	TGTGCCAGCAGCTTGCTGGGACAGGGATTATCTAACTATGGCTACACCTTC	CASSLLGQGLSNYGYTF
.	TRBV21-1	.	TRBJ1-2	TGTGCCAGCAAGGGACAGTCGGCGGGCTACACCTTC	CASKGQSAGYTF
few	TRBV5-6	.	TRBJ1-2	TGTGCCAGCAGCTTGTGGCTGGCCTCACACTATGGCTACACCTTC	CASSLWLASHYGYTF
few	TRBV6-6	.	TRBJ2-7	TGTGCCAGCAGTCTCTCGGGGGCGACAGCCACCTACGAGCAGTACTTC	CASSLSGATATYEQYF
few	TRBV6-2/TRBV6-3	.	TRBJ2-3	TGTGCCAGTACCCCGGTGTTTAGCACAGATACGCAGTATTTT	CASTPVFSTDTQYF
.	TRBV20-1	TRBD1	TRBJ1-4	TGCAGTGCTGCCCAAACAGGGGGAATGGGAAAACTGTTTTTT	CSAAQTGGMGKLFF
.	TRBV12-3/TRBV12-4	TRBD1	TRBJ2-7	TGTGCCAGCAGCCGGACAGGGTGGTACGAGCAGTACTTC	CASSRTGWYEQYF
.	TRBV19	.	TRBJ2-6	TGTGCCAGTAGTACGGACGTCCGGGTCCTGACTTTC	CASSTDVRVLTF
.	TRBV5-4	.	TRBJ2-3	TGTGCCAGCAGCCCGGCAGGGGGGGCTAGCACAGATACGCAGTATTTT	CASSPAGGASTDTQYF
.	TRBV28	.	TRBJ1-1	TGTGCCAGCAGCCTGCAGTACACTGAAGCTTTCTTT	CASSLQYTEAFF
few	TRBV2	.	TRBJ1-1	TGTGCCAGCAGTGAGGAGGTTGCAGCTTTCTTT	CASSEEVAAFF
.	TRBV7-2	TRBD2	TRBJ2-3	TGTGCCAGCAGCTTAAAGCGGGGGGAAAATACGCAGTATTTT	CASSLKRGENTQYF
many	TRBV5-1	.	TRBJ2-5	TGCGCCAGCAGCGCAATGCTAGGTGGAGGTGAGGAGACCCAGTACTTC	CASSAMLGGGEETQYF
.	TRBV6-1	.	TRBJ1-6	TGTGCCAGCGGTAGAACAGGGTCGGATAATTCACCCCTCCACTTT	CASGRTGSDNSPLHF
.	TRBV5-1	TRBD1	TRBJ2-1	TGCGCCAGCAGCGAGCCACAGGGGGCGTATTACAATGAGCAGTTCTTC	CASSEPQGAYYNEQFF
.	TRBV7-2	TRBD2	TRBJ2-7	TGTGCCAGCAGCCGGGGGGGTGGTGACGAGCAGTACTTC	CASSRGGGDEQYF
many	TRBV5-1	TRBD2	TRBJ2-5	TGCGCCAGCAGTCGAACTAGCGGGGCAGAGACCCAGTACTTC	CASSRTSGAETQYF
few	TRBV5-5	TRBD2	TRBJ2-3	TGTGCCAGCAGCCCGGCGCGGACTAGCGGGGGCACAGATACGCAGTATTTT	CASSPARTSGGTDTQYF
many	TRBV7-2	TRBD1	TRBJ2-4	TGTGCCAGCAGCTTGGCTACCGTCCTAGATATGGGACAGGGGAGAAACATTCAGTACTTC	CASSLATVLDMGQGRNIQYF
.	TRBV5-1	TRBD2	TRBJ2-3	TGCGCCAGCAGCTCCACTAGCGGGGGGCCCCCAAGCACAGATACGCAGTATTTT	CASSSTSGGPPSTDTQYF
.	TRBV7-2	.	TRBJ1-4	TGTGCCAGCGCCTCAGATCCGACAGCTTATGAAAAACTGTTTTTT	CASASDPTAYEKLFF
few	TRBV18	TRBD1	TRBJ1-1	TGTGCCAGCTCAAGGACAGGGGGCGCGAACACTGAAGCTTTCTTT	CASSRTGGANTEAFF
few	TRBV6-2/TRBV6-3	TRBD1	TRBJ1-5	TGTGCCAGCAGTCCCCCCCTCGGGGACAGGGGAAGGGGCAATCAGCCCCAGCATTTT	CASSPPLGDRGRGNQPQHF
many	TRBV4-2	.	TRBJ2-3	TGTGCCAGCAGCCAGGGGGACATACCTAGCACAGATACGCAGTATTTT	CASSQGDIPSTDTQYF
.	TRBV21-1	.	TRBJ2-2	TGTGCCAGTTTCCCGGGTCGACAGGGATCCGGGGAGCTGTTTTTT	CASFPGRQGSGELFF
few	TRBV7-8	TRBD1	TRBJ1-2	TGTGCCAGCAGCAACCGGACAGGGGGCGTATATGGCTACACCTTC	CASSNRTGGVYGYTF
.	TRBV9	.	TRBJ1-2	TGTGCCAGCAGCGTAGGAGGTTCACTGGAATATGGCTACACCTTC	CASSVGGSLEYGYTF
.	TRBV6-1	.	TRBJ1-5	TGTGCCAGCAGTGAAGCCGAAATACAGCCCCAGCATTTT	CASSEAEIQPQHF
many	TRBV5-1	TRBD1	TRBJ2-2	TGCGCCAGCAGCTTGATGACAGGGGGCACCGGGGAGCTGTTTTTT	CASSLMTGGTGELFF
few	TRBV7-9	TRBD1	TRBJ1-2	TGTGCCAGCAGCTACTTCCTCCGGGACAGGGAGAGCTACACCTTC	CASSYFLRDRESYTF
few	TRBV20-1	.	TRBJ1-1	TGCAGTGCTAGGAGTGGGGGGTGGGACACTGAAGCTTTCTTT	CSARSGGWDTEAFF
.	TRBV4-2	TRBD1	TRBJ2-7	TGTGCCAGCAGGAGGACAGGAGACTCCTACGAGCAGTACTTC	CASRRTGDSYEQYF
few	TRBV20-1	.	TRBJ1-1	TGCAGTGCTAGCCAGGGTGGGGCCTTGGGCACTGAAGCTTTCTTT	CSASQGGALGTEAFF
few	TRBV7-3	.	TRBJ1-6	TGTGCCAGCAGCCCTCGTGGGGACTCACCCCTCCACTTT	CASSPRGDSPLHF
many	TRBV5-1	.	TRBJ2-3	TGCGCCAGCCGCAGGGGGGAGGTAACAGATACGCAGTATTTT	CASRRGEVTDTQYF